The next 28 T cell receptor beta chains were all read from a single sample in a study of blood T cell repertoires in COVID-19. Some clones are missing from TCRdb's copy, which holds only in-frame ones; the method was immunoSEQ multiplex PCR. Here the sample spans 220,000 or so clones, around three quarters being singletons. The material sequenced was peripheral blood. The receptors stem from a woman between 70 and 85 years old with acute or convalescent COVID-19.

This clone has just one count. The chain carries TRBV5-5 and TRBJ1-4, with D perhaps matching TRBD1 (5 bases). Germline CDR1 SGHKS, CDR2 YYEKEE (reference sequence). Trimming left V 1 base short and J 5 bases short, with 18 bases between. CDR3 length: 17 residues. The CDR3 nucleotides are TGTGCCAGCAGCTTGCAGGTGGGGGAGGGGACGAATGAAAAACTGTTTTTT. Translation: CASSLQVGEGTNEKLFF.

This clone occurred a few times. The V and J genes are TRBV7-3 and TRBJ1-1, with D unresolved. With 0 bases removed from V and 3 bases from J, the gap between germline ends came to 8 bases. The CDR3 sequence is 14 residues long. Germline lookup yields CDR1 SGHTA and CDR2 FQGTGA. CDR3 DNA sequence: TGTGCCAGCAGCTTAACTGGGCCCGACACTGAAGCTTTCTTT. As protein: CASSLTGPDTEAFF.

Here the CDR3 reads CASSYSRSGNYGYTF. The CDR3 bases are TGTGCCAGCAGTTACTCGAGATCCGGGAACTATGGCTACACCTTC. This chain joins TRBV6-5 and TRBJ1-2, with no clear D. Germline CDR1 is MNHEY and CDR2 is SVGAGI. This CDR3 is built from 15 residues. V was clipped by 0 bases and J by 2 bases, with 10 bases between them.

This clone appeared once. The rearrangement joins TRBV12-3 or TRBV12-4 to TRBJ1-1, with D perhaps matching TRBD1 (6 bases). The CDR3 has 13 amino acids. The V gene lost 6 bases and the J gene lost 6 bases, with 14 bases spanning the gap. The CDR3 sequence: CASSLTGKAEAFF. The CDR3 DNA is TGTGCCAGCAGCCTTACAGGGAAGGCTGAAGCTTTCTTT.

The table lists this clone with a count of one. V usage is TRBV11-2 and J usage is TRBJ2-7; TRBD2 agrees at 8 bases. V gave up 4 bases and J gave up 5 bases; unmatched junction bases: 7. The germline CDR1 and CDR2 sequences are SGHAT and FQNNGV. CDR3 length: 14 residues. The CDR3 nucleotides are TGTGCCAGCAGCTCAAGACTAGCGTCCCACGAGCAGTACTTC. Translated, it gives CASSSRLASHEQYF.

The chain couples TRBV9 to TRBJ2-3, with 7 positions matching TRBD2. The V and J ends lost 0 bases and 0 bases, in that order; junction bases with no gene match: 7. Germline V lookup: CDR1 SGDLS, CDR2 YYNGEE. CDR3 length: 17 residues. CDR3 loop: CASSVAGGVQSTDTQYF. The CDR3 DNA sequence: TGTGCCAGCAGCGTAGCTGGGGGGGTGCAGAGCACAGATACGCAGTATTTT. Full variable domain (rest looked up from reference TRBV9 and TRBJ2-3): DSGVTQTPKHLITATGQRVTLRCSPRSGDLSVYWYQQSLDQGLQFLIQYYNGEERAKGNILERFSAQQFPDLHSELNLSSLELGDSALYFCASSVAGGVQSTDTQYFGPGTRLTVL.

V usage is TRBV4-2 and J usage is TRBJ2-2, with D possibly being TRBD1 (6 bases). The length of the CDR3 is 17 residues. With 0 bases removed from V and 2 bases from J, the gap between germline ends came to 13 bases. Germline-derived CDR1 and CDR2 are LGHNA and YNFKEQ. The CDR3 loop is CASSQDPGALNTGELFF. In DNA, the CDR3 is TGTGCCAGCAGCCAAGACCCAGGGGCCCTAAACACCGGGGAGCTGTTTTTT.

The V gene is TRBV11-2, the J gene TRBJ2-2; 7 nucleotides align to TRBD2. V lost 4 bases to trimming and J lost 1 base; unmatched junction nucleotides: 6. The germline CDR1 and CDR2 sequences are SGHAT and FQNNGV. This CDR3 contains 16 residues. CDR3 in DNA: TGTGCCAGCAGCTCCATAAGCGGGATGAACACCGGGGAGCTGTTTTTT. Amino acid sequence: CASSSISGMNTGELFF.

The chain combines TRBV6-5 with TRBJ2-1; TRBD2 matches 8 bases. CDR1 is MNHEY and CDR2 is SVGAGI in the germline V gene. Trimming at V came to 8 bases and at J to 9 bases, leaving 9 bases not matched to a gene. The CDR3 totals 13 residues. CDR3 sequence reads: CASVPAGEVEQFF. The DNA of the CDR3 is TGTGCCAGCGTCCCAGCGGGAGAGGTTGAGCAGTTCTTC.

This chain uses TRBV7-9 with TRBJ2-2; D is uncertain. The CDR3 spans 13 residues. The V gene's germline CDR1 is SEHNR and CDR2 FQNEAQ (reference sequence). Trimming cost V 4 bases and J 4 bases, with 7 bases left between them. The CDR3 DNA reads TGTGCCAGCAGCTATACAGCCACCGGGGAGCTGTTTTTT. Translation: CASSYTATGELFF.

CDR3 region: CASSLGRFGNEQFF. The CDR3 DNA follows: TGTGCCAGCAGCTTGGGGCGGTTCGGCAATGAGCAGTTCTTC. The rearrangement links TRBV11-2 to TRBJ2-1, with D possibly TRBD1 on 5 matching bases. The germline V gene encodes CDR1 SGHAT and CDR2 FQNNGV. Trimming stripped 3 bases from V and 6 bases from J, with 12 bases between. The CDR3 is 14 residues long.

The J gene is TRBJ2-7, the V gene TRBV7-2; TRBD2 agrees at 13 bases. The V gene end was trimmed by 5 bases and the J gene end by 5 bases; junction bases not matched to a gene: 6. Germline V gene data show CDR1 as SGHTA and CDR2 as FQGNSA. This CDR3 is 15 amino acids long. The chain's CDR3 is CASSRGLAGADEQYF. The DNA for the CDR3 is TGTGCCAGCAGCCGTGGACTAGCGGGAGCGGACGAGCAGTACTTC.

This clone was observed a handful of times. This chain uses TRBV19 with TRBJ1-6; D not resolved. Between the trimmed V and J ends, which lost 1 base and 5 bases, there was a span of 15 bases. Per the germline V gene, CDR1 is LNHDA and CDR2 is SQIVND (reference sequence). CDR3 length: 17 amino acids. The CDR3 protein is CASSIATTETNNSPLHF. CDR3 coding DNA: TGTGCCAGTAGTATAGCCACTACGGAGACTAATAATTCACCCCTCCACTTT.

V gene TRBV18 combines with J gene TRBJ1-3; 10 bases fit TRBD1. This CDR3 contains 16 residues. V dropped 5 bases and J dropped 4; count of bases not matched to a gene: 8. CDR1 is KGHSH, CDR2 LQKENI, per germline. The CDR3, as DNA: TGTGCCAGCTCATCGACGGGACAGGGGTACGGAAACACCATATATTTT. It translates to CASSSTGQGYGNTIYF.

The chain couples TRBV11-1 to TRBJ2-3, with D maybe TRBD1 (5 bases). The CDR3 runs to 13 residues. V lost 3 bases and J 5 bases, leaving 9 bases between the germline ends. Per the germline V gene, CDR1 is SGHAT and CDR2 is FQDESV (reference sequence). CDR3 DNA sequence: TGTGCCAGCAGCTTGGGCAGGGAAGATACGCAGTATTTT. Its translation: CASSLGREDTQYF.

This clone occurred a few times. The genes are TRBV27 and TRBJ1-2; 9 nucleotides align to TRBD1. This CDR3 has 14 residues. V lost 6 bases to trimming and J lost 7 bases; unmatched junction nucleotides: 9. Per germline, CDR1 MNHEY and CDR2 SMNVEV (reference sequence). Written as DNA, the CDR3 is TGTGCCAGCAGCTCGGGACAGGGTATTGTTGGCTACACCTTC. Its protein product is CASSSGQGIVGYTF.

The chain carries TRBV5-5 and TRBJ1-1; tentatively, D is TRBD1 (6 bases). CDR3 length: 13 residues. CDR1 SGHKS and CDR2 YYEKEE come from the germline V gene (reference sequence). Trimming stripped 2 bases from V and 4 bases from J, with 9 bases between. CDR3 sequence reads: CASSLQGGTEAFF. The CDR3 DNA reads TGTGCCAGCAGCTTACAGGGCGGCACTGAAGCTTTCTTT.

V and J are TRBV19 and TRBJ1-5; possible D gene TRBD1, 6 bases. The CDR3 sequence is 14 residues long. Germline V gene lookup returns CDR1 LNHDA and CDR2 SQIVND (reference sequence). V lost 5 bases to trimming and J lost 5 bases, with 13 bases between them. The CDR3 DNA sequence: TGTGCCAGTAGTGGCGACAGGAGCTATCAGCCCCAGCATTTT. It translates to CASSGDRSYQPQHF.

The chain employs TRBV19 and TRBJ1-1; a possible D gene is TRBD1 (5 bases). The germline V gene has CDR1 LNHDA and CDR2 SQIVND (reference sequence). Trimming took 7 bases from V and 3 from J, leaving 18 bases between them. The CDR3 has 15 amino acids. The CDR3 bases are TGTGCCAGTAACCCATCGGGGGGTTTTTACACTGAAGCTTTCTTT. This encodes CASNPSGGFYTEAFF.

CDR3 sequence: CASSLVGLAGSYEQYF. Here the CDR3 DNA reads TGTGCCAGCAGCTTAGTTGGGCTAGCGGGTTCCTACGAGCAGTACTTC. The chain is built from TRBV7-9 and TRBJ2-7, with 8 bases aligning to TRBD2. CDR3 length equals 16 residues. J gave up 1 base and V 1 base, and 6 bases lay outside the gene matches. The germline V gene encodes CDR1 SEHNR and CDR2 FQNEAQ (reference sequence).

V is TRBV7-9 and J is TRBJ1-1; D is unclear. Germline V gives CDR1 SEHNR, CDR2 FQNEAQ (reference sequence). The CDR3 spans 13 residues. V was trimmed by 7 bases and J by 7 bases, leaving 16 bases between them. Here the CDR3 reads CASTHTSINEAFF. For the CDR3, the DNA is TGTGCCAGCACCCATACTAGTATAAATGAAGCTTTCTTT.

CDR3 coding DNA: TGTGCCAGCAGTTCTAAGCGGGTCAGACAGTACGAGCAGTACTTC. Translated, it gives CASSSKRVRQYEQYF. This chain uses TRBV7-9 with TRBJ2-7; D perhaps matches TRBD2 (6 bases). This CDR3 is built from 15 residues. Trimming removed 6 bases at V and 4 bases at J, with 19 bases between. CDR1 is SEHNR, CDR2 FQNEAQ, per germline (reference sequence). Complete variable domain (other parts from reference TRBV7-9 and TRBJ2-7): DTGVSQNPRHKITKRGQNVTFRCDPISEHNRLYWYRQTLGQGPEFLTYFQNEAQLEKSRLLSDRFSAERPKGSFSTLEIQRTEQGDSAMYLCASSSKRVRQYEQYFGPGTRLTVT.

This clone was seen once. This sequence joins TRBV19 and TRBJ2-1, with TRBD1 matching over 10 bases. V trimming: 6 bases; J trimming: 5 bases; junction bases outside the gene matches: 7. The CDR3 covers 15 residues. Germline CDR1 reads LNHDA; CDR2 reads SQIVND (reference sequence). The CDR3 DNA reads TGTGCCAGTAGCGACGGTGGACAGGGGGACAATGAGCAGTTCTTC. Encoded protein: CASSDGGQGDNEQFF.

The chain recombines TRBV3-1 (or the pseudogene TRBV3-2) with TRBJ1-3; D is undetermined. Germline values: CDR1 LGHDT, CDR2 YNNKEL (reference sequence). This CDR3 is 15 amino acids long. Between the trimmed V and J ends, which lost 3 bases and 0 bases, there was a span of 9 bases. The CDR3 loop is CASSHRSASGNTIYF. CDR3 nucleotides: TGTGCCAGCAGCCATCGGAGCGCCTCTGGAAACACCATATATTTT.

The chain carries TRBV7-3 and TRBJ2-5, with TRBD1 as a possible D gene (6 bases). This CDR3 contains 14 residues. The germline gives CDR1 SGHTA, CDR2 FQGTGA. Trimming pared 4 bases from V and 4 bases from J, leaving 13 bases between. CDR3 bases: TGTGCCAGCAGCTCTACGGGACACCCAGAGACCCAGTACTTC. This codes for CASSSTGHPETQYF. Full variable domain (missing parts from reference TRBV7-3 and TRBJ2-5): GAGVSQTPSNKVTEKGKYVELRCDPISGHTALYWYRQSLGQGPEFLIYFQGTGAADDSGLPNDRFFAVRPEGSVSTLKIQRTERGDSAVYLCASSSTGHPETQYFGPGTRLLVL.

This clone was counted between two and nine times. The V call is TRBV6-5, the J call TRBJ2-3; weak D call: TRBD2 (7 bases). This CDR3 contains 14 residues. V lost 2 bases and J lost 6, with 12 bases in between. The germline gives CDR1 MNHEY, CDR2 SVGAGI. In DNA form, the CDR3 reads TGTGCCAGCAGTTACGGGGGGGCATCGGATACGCAGTATTTT. This translates into CASSYGGASDTQYF.

The V call is TRBV5-6, the J call TRBJ1-2; D gene unclear. This CDR3 is 16 amino acids long. The V gene lost 2 bases and the J gene lost 4 bases, with 18 bases spanning the gap. Germline V gene lookup returns CDR1 SGHDT and CDR2 YYEEEE. The CDR3 region has the DNA TGTGCCAGCAGCTTTCGGACTCTCCCTGGAGGCTATGGCTACACCTTC. Translated: CASSFRTLPGGYGYTF. Supplemented by reference TRBV5-6 and TRBJ1-2, the full variable domain reads DAGVTQSPTHLIKTRGQQVTLRCSPKSGHDTVSWYQQALGQGPQFIFQYYEEEERQRGNFPDRFSGHQFPNYSSELNVNALLLGDSALYLCASSFRTLPGGYGYTFGSGTRLTVV.

The chain joins TRBV3-1 (or the pseudogene TRBV3-2) to TRBJ2-3; 7 bases fit TRBD2. Per germline, CDR1 LGHDT and CDR2 YNNKEL (reference sequence). With V trimmed by 0 bases and J by 2 bases, 8 bases remained unmatched. The CDR3 totals 17 residues. The CDR3 here is CASSQEGGSRPTDTQYF. CDR3 nucleotide sequence: TGTGCCAGCAGCCAAGAGGGGGGGAGCAGACCCACAGATACGCAGTATTTT.